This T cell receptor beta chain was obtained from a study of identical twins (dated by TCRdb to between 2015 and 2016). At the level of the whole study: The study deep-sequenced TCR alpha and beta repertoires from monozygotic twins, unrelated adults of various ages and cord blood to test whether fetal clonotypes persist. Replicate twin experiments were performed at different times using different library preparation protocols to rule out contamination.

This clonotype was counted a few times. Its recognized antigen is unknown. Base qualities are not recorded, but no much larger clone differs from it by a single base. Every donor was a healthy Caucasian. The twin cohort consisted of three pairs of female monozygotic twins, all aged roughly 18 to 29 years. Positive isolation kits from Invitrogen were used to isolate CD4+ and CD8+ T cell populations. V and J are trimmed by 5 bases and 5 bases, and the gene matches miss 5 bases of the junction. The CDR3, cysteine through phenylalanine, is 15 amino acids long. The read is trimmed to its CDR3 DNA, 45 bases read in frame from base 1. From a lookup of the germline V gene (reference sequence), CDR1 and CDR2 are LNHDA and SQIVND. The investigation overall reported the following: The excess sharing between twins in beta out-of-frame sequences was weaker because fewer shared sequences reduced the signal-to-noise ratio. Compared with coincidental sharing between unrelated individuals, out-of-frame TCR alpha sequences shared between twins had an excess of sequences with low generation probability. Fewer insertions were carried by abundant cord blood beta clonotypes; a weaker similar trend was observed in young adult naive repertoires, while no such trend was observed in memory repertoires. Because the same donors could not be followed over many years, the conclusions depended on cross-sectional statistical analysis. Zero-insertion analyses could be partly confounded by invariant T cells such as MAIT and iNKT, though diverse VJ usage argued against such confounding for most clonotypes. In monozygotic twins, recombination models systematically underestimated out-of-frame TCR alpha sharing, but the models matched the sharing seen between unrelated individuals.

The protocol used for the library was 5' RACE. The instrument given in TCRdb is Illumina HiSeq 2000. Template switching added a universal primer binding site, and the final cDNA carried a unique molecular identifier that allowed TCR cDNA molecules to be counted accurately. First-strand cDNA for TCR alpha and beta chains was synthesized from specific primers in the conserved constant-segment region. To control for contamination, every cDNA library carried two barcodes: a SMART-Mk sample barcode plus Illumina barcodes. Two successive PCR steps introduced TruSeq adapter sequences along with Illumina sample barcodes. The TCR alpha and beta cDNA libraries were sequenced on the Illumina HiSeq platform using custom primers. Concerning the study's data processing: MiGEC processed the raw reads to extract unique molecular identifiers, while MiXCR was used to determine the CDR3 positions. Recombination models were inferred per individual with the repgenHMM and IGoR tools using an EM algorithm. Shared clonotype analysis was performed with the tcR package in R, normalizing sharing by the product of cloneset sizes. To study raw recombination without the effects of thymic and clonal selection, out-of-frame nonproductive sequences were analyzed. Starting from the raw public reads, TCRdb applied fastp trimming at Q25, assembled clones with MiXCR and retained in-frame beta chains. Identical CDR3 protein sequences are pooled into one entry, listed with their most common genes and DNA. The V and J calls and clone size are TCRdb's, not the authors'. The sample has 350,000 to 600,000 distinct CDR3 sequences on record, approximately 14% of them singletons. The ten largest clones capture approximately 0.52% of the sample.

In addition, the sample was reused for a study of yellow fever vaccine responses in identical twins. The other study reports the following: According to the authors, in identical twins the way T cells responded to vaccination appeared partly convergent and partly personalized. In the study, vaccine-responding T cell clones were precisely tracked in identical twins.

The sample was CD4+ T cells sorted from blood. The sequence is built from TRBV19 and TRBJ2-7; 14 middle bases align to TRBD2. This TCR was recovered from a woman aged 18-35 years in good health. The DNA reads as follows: TGTGCCAGTAGTGCTGGGACTAGCGGGAGTAACGAGCAGTACTTC. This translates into CASSAGTSGSNEQYF.